This T cell receptor beta chain was obtained from a study of identifying expanded T cells in peripheral blood. Only in-frame clones appear in the TCRdb table, and some are missing; sequencing was by immunoSEQ multiplex PCR. The data show some 93,000 clones, about 90% seen once. Germline V CDR1 and CDR2: SGDLS, YYNGEE. V shed 0 bases and J shed 6 bases, with 12 bases lying between them. The CDR3 length is 15 residues. This clone has just a few counts. Sequencing used blood. The rearrangement joins TRBV9 to TRBJ2-2, with unresolved D. The receptor was derived from a person aged 18 to 75 in good health. CDR3 DNA sequence: TGTGCCAGCAGCGTAGGGATCCACCGGGCCGGGGAGCTGTTTTTT. Amino acids: CASSVGIHRAGELFF.